This entry lists 22 T cell receptor beta chains sequenced from one sample in a study of blood T cell repertoires in COVID-19. Only in-frame clones appear in the TCRdb table, and some are missing; sequencing was by immunoSEQ multiplex PCR. The sample lists approximately 120,000 clones; more than 85% were seen once. The specimen sequenced was peripheral blood. The receptors derive from a man aged 50 to 60 with COVID-19, enrolled during active disease.

This clone was seen only once. J is TRBJ1-2 and V is TRBV28, with 9 bases lining up with TRBD1. The CDR3 sequence is 14 residues long. V gave up 2 bases and J gave up 4 bases; unmatched junction bases: 2. CDR1 is MDHEN and CDR2 is SYDVKM in the germline V gene. The CDR3 is CASSLTGGVYGYTF. The CDR3, as DNA: TGTGCCAGCAGTTTAACAGGGGGCGTCTATGGCTACACCTTC.

V gene TRBV19 combines with J gene TRBJ1-4; D perhaps matches TRBD1 (6 bases). Trimming pared 8 bases from V and 8 bases from J, leaving 18 bases between. CDR1 and CDR2 from the germline V gene are LNHDA and SQIVND (reference sequence). CDR3 length equals 14 residues. DNA of the CDR3: TGTGCCAGTGGGACATCGGGGAATGAGGAAAAACTGTTTTTT. It is translated as CASGTSGNEEKLFF.

The chain links TRBV7-8 to TRBJ1-5; the match to TRBD1 covers 7 bases. The CDR3 is 14 residues long. The V gene end was trimmed by 5 bases and the J gene end by 2 bases; junction bases not matched to a gene: 3. CDR1 SGHVS and CDR2 FQNEAQ come from the germline V gene. The DNA for the CDR3 is TGTGCCAGCAGCCGGACAGGAGGCAATCAGCCCCAGCATTTT. Protein product: CASSRTGGNQPQHF.

This sequence joins TRBV19 and TRBJ2-1; 9 bases match TRBD2. This CDR3 region has 16 residues. Germline V gene data show CDR1 as LNHDA and CDR2 as SQIVND (reference sequence). Trimming cost V 5 bases and J 0 bases; bases outside gene matches: 5. The DNA of the CDR3 is TGTGCCAGTAGTTTCCTAGCGGGAATCTCCTACAATGAGCAGTTCTTC. This encodes CASSFLAGISYNEQFF.

The chain carries TRBV7-2 and TRBJ2-7, with 15 positions matching TRBD2. The CDR3 runs 16 residues. Germline trimming cut 5 bases from V and 3 bases from J; bases unmatched to any gene: 5. Germline CDR1 SGHTA, CDR2 FQGNSA. This CDR3 is CASSPGLAGGRYEQYF. The CDR3 region has the DNA TGTGCCAGCAGCCCGGGACTAGCGGGAGGCCGCTACGAGCAGTACTTC.

The rearrangement joins TRBV6-5 to TRBJ2-3; TRBD2 matches 7 bases. In germline, CDR1 is MNHEY, CDR2 SVGAGI. The V segment lost 2 bases and the J segment 6 bases; nucleotides outside the gene matches: 8. This CDR3 region has 15 residues. The CDR3 region is CASSYRGSPGDTQYF. CDR3 DNA sequence: TGTGCCAGCAGTTACCGCGGGAGTCCGGGGGATACGCAGTATTTT.

This chain connects TRBV29-1 to TRBJ2-5; no clear D. CDR3 size: 12 residues. Germline assignment: CDR1 SQVTM and CDR2 ANQGSEA. Trimming took 2 bases from V and 1 from J, leaving 5 bases between them. The CDR3 spells CSVERSQETQYF. The CDR3 region has the DNA TGCAGCGTTGAACGGTCCCAAGAGACCCAGTACTTC.

The chain joins TRBV5-1 to TRBJ2-1, with 7 bases identical to TRBD1. This CDR3 is built from 15 residues. CDR1 is SGHRS, CDR2 YFSETQ, per germline. With V trimmed by 6 bases and J by 4 bases, 10 bases remained unmatched. The CDR3 loop is CASTLGGLTYNEQFF. CDR3 nucleotide sequence: TGCGCCAGCACCTTAGGGGGCCTAACATACAATGAGCAGTTCTTC.

The genes are TRBV5-1 and TRBJ2-7; the match to TRBD1 covers 9 bases. The CDR3 spans 14 residues. CDR1 is SGHRS, CDR2 YFSETQ, per germline. J gave up 4 bases and V 4 bases, and 6 bases lay outside the gene matches. As DNA, the CDR3 is TGCGCCAGCAGCCCCGGACAGGGGATTTACGAGCAGTACTTC. It yields the protein CASSPGQGIYEQYF.

This rearrangement joins TRBV9 to TRBJ1-6; perhaps TRBD1 as D (6 bases). V dropped 0 bases and J dropped 5 bases, with 12 bases sitting between them. Germline V CDR1 and CDR2: SGDLS, YYNGEE. The CDR3 length is 16 residues. CDR3 region: CASSVDAGTNNSPLHF. The CDR3 coding sequence is TGTGCCAGCAGCGTAGACGCAGGGACAAATAATTCACCCCTCCACTTT.

This chain uses TRBV27 with TRBJ1-4; the match to TRBD1 covers 8 bases. This CDR3 spans 16 amino acids. Germline V gene sequence: CDR1 MNHEY, CDR2 SMNVEV (reference sequence). Trimming removed 2 bases from V and 7 bases from J; junction bases left unmatched: 9. The chain's CDR3 is CASSLDRGREFEKLFF. The CDR3 region has the DNA TGTGCCAGCAGTTTAGACAGGGGAAGGGAATTTGAAAAACTGTTTTTT.

The sample holds a few counts of this clone. This chain joins TRBV28 and TRBJ2-1; D may be TRBD2 (7 bases). The CDR3 consists of 16 residues. CDR1 and CDR2 (germline): MDHEN, SYDVKM. The V gene lost 6 bases and the J gene lost 2 bases, with 17 bases spanning the gap. For the CDR3, the DNA is TGTGCCAGCAGCGCTCGCGGGGGCGTACCCTACAATGAGCAGTTCTTC. This translates into CASSARGGVPYNEQFF. Supplemented by reference TRBV28 and TRBJ2-1, the full variable domain reads DVKVTQSSRYLVKRTGEKVFLECVQDMDHENMFWYRQDPGLGLRLIYFSYDVKMKEKGDIPEGYSVSREKKERFSLILESASTNQTSMYLCASSARGGVPYNEQFFGPGTRLTVL.

The chain uses TRBV7-2 and TRBJ2-2; TRBD2 matches 10 bases. This CDR3 has 17 residues. Trimming cost V 6 bases and J 5 bases; bases outside gene matches: 12. Germline V gene sequence: CDR1 SGHTA, CDR2 FQGNSA. The chain's CDR3 is CASRKGLAGAGTGELFF. The CDR3 coding sequence is TGTGCCAGCAGAAAAGGCCTAGCGGGGGCAGGTACCGGGGAGCTGTTTTTT. The variable domain in full, with the rest retrieved from reference TRBV7-2 and TRBJ2-2, is GAGVSQSPSNKVTEKGKDVELRCDPISGHTALYWYRQSLGQGLEFLIYFQGNSAPDKSGLPSDRFSAERTGGSVSTLTIQRTQQEDSAVYLCASRKGLAGAGTGELFFGEGSRLTVL.

V gene TRBV29-1 combines with J gene TRBJ2-7; no clear D gene. CDR1 is SQVTM, CDR2 ANQGSEA, per germline. Trimming shortened V by 6 bases and J by 4 bases, and 10 bases separated the two germline ends. This CDR3 comprises 11 residues. For the CDR3, the DNA is TGCAGCGTGAGTACCCCTTACGAGCAGTACTTC. This encodes CSVSTPYEQYF.

The chain has TRBV19 and TRBJ2-5; 8 positions match TRBD1. Trimming took 6 bases from V and 5 from J; bases not matched to a gene: 11. CDR1 and CDR2 from the germline V gene are LNHDA and SQIVND (reference sequence). CDR3 length: 15 amino acids. As DNA, the CDR3 is TGTGCCAGTAGACTGACAGGGGTTTCTTTGGAGACCCAGTACTTC. This translates into CASRLTGVSLETQYF.

This sequence joins TRBV14 and TRBJ2-1; D possibly corresponds to TRBD2 (6 bases). Germline V gives CDR1 SGHDN, CDR2 FVKESK. The CDR3 runs to 17 residues. V shed 1 base and J shed 2 bases, with 15 bases lying between them. CDR3 amino acids: CASSQVPARGTYNEQFF. The DNA for the CDR3 is TGTGCCAGCAGCCAAGTACCTGCTCGCGGGACCTACAATGAGCAGTTCTTC. Full variable domain (outside the CDR3, taken from reference TRBV14 and TRBJ2-1): EAGVTQFPSHSVIEKGQTVTLRCDPISGHDNLYWYRRVMGKEIKFLLHFVKESKQDESGMPNNRFLAERTGGTYSTLKVQPAELEDSGVYFCASSQVPARGTYNEQFFGPGTRLTVL.

The J gene is TRBJ1-1, the V gene TRBV3-1 (or the pseudogene TRBV3-2); possible D gene TRBD1, 5 bases. Trimming took 0 bases from V and 8 from J, leaving 13 bases between them. CDR3 size: 14 residues. Germline values: CDR1 LGHDT, CDR2 YNNKEL (reference sequence). The CDR3 region is CASSQDLRGTEAFF. The CDR3 coding sequence is TGTGCCAGCAGCCAAGATCTTCGGGGGACCGAAGCTTTCTTT.

The V call is TRBV21-1, the J call TRBJ2-7; the table's D call TRBD2 went unverified against the DNA. TRBV21-1 is an annotated pseudogene. There are 14 residues in the CDR3. This CDR3 reads CASSNGLAGNEQYV. The CDR3 nucleotides are TGTGCCAGCAGCAACGGACTAGCGGGAAACGAGCAGTACGTC.

The chain links TRBV7-9 to TRBJ1-6; 8 bases agree with TRBD1. CDR1 is SEHNR and CDR2 is FQNEAQ in the germline V gene (reference sequence). This CDR3 is 16 amino acids long. V shed 1 base and J 9 bases; nucleotides not matched to a gene: 8. The CDR3 here is CASSLEGGRGLSPLHF. The DNA of the CDR3 is TGTGCCAGCAGCTTAGAAGGAGGCAGGGGGCTTTCACCCCTCCACTTT.

This clone appeared a single time. The J gene is TRBJ2-2, the V gene TRBV6-2 or TRBV6-3, with a weak D call TRBD2 (5 bases). Trimming shortened V by 3 bases and J by 6 bases, and 11 bases separated the two germline ends. The length of the CDR3 is 14 residues. The germline V gene encodes CDR1 MNHEY and CDR2 SVGEGT. The CDR3 bases are TGTGCCAGCAGTTATCGGGGTTCCGCCGGGGAGCTGTTTTTT. Amino acids: CASSYRGSAGELFF.

The chain joins TRBV7-8 to TRBJ2-5; tentatively, D is TRBD2 (6 bases). The CDR3 consists of 14 residues. Trimming cost V 1 base and J 5 bases, with 11 bases left between them. The V gene's germline CDR1 is SGHVS and CDR2 FQNEAQ. The CDR3 sequence: CASSLGAGGETQYF. In nucleotides, the CDR3 is TGTGCCAGCAGCTTAGGGGCCGGGGGTGAGACCCAGTACTTC.

The chain employs TRBV10-3 and TRBJ2-7, with 12 nucleotides matching TRBD2. The germline CDR1 and CDR2 sequences are ENHRY and SYGVKD. This CDR3 has 16 amino acids. The V segment lost 9 bases and the J segment 0 bases; nucleotides outside the gene matches: 9. The CDR3, as DNA: TGTGCCATTTCCCCGACTAGCGGGAGCCTCTCCTACGAGCAGTACTTC. Its translation: CAISPTSGSLSYEQYF.